The rows below give T cell receptor beta chains drawn from one sample of a study of T-cell reconstitution after alpha-beta-depleted transplantation in children. One entry per CDR3 protein, called by TCRdb with MiXCR from the PCR reads. The sample includes 490,000 or so distinct CDR3 sequences, around 13% seen only once; the top ten take less than 6.5%. Sample: PBMCs from the stem cell graft donor, taken from the stem cell graft. These receptor sequences come from a human donor who donated a stem cell graft to a child with combined immunodeficiency. Each CDR3 is given with its conserved first and last residue. The order of the fields is D gene, V gene, J gene, clone size, CDR3 DNA, CDR3 protein. A D gene is named only where the DNA matches it firmly. The size of a clone is reported for some rows only, either as once, few or many, or as a class for expanded clones.

D: NA; V: TRBV9; J: TRBJ2-3; size: few; DNA: TGTGCCAGCAGCGCCGCAGCAGATACGCAGTATTTT; CDR3: CASSAAADTQYF
D: NA; V: TRBV7-2; J: TRBJ1-1; size: few; DNA: TGTGCCAGCAGCTTAGGTGGGGAGTTTTGGGCTTTCTTT; CDR3: CASSLGGEFWAFF
D: NA; V: TRBV9; J: TRBJ2-7; size: many; DNA: TGTGCCAGCAGCGTAGACCCAGGTCCCTACGAGCAGTACTTC; CDR3: CASSVDPGPYEQYF
D: NA; V: TRBV9; J: TRBJ1-6; size: NA; DNA: TGTGCCAGCAGCTACGGTGGGCTCGATAATTCACCCCTCCACTTT; CDR3: CASSYGGLDNSPLHF
D: NA; V: TRBV10-3; J: TRBJ2-1; size: NA; DNA: TGTGCAATCAGTAGAGGGGGGGGCTCGCCCTACAATGAGCAGTTCTTC; CDR3: CAISRGGGSPYNEQFF
D: NA; V: TRBV12-3/TRBV12-4; J: TRBJ2-5; size: few; DNA: TGTGCCAGCAGTCCCCGGACTTGGACAGAGACCCAGTACTTC; CDR3: CASSPRTWTETQYF
D: TRBD1; V: TRBV6-5; J: TRBJ2-4; size: NA; DNA: TGTGCCAGCAGTTTGACAGGGGTGAACATTCAGTACTTC; CDR3: CASSLTGVNIQYF
D: TRBD1; V: TRBV15; J: TRBJ2-7; size: many; DNA: TGTGCCACCAGCCCTAATGCCGGGACAGGGGGGATGTACGAGCAGTACTTC; CDR3: CATSPNAGTGGMYEQYF
D: NA; V: TRBV4-2; J: TRBJ2-5; size: few; DNA: TGTGCCAGCAGCCTTATCGGACAAGAAGAGACCCAGTACTTC; CDR3: CASSLIGQEETQYF
D: NA; V: TRBV11-1; J: TRBJ2-2; size: NA; DNA: TGTGCCAGCAGCTTAGAATGGGACACCAACACCGGGGAGCTGTTTTTT; CDR3: CASSLEWDTNTGELFF
D: TRBD1; V: TRBV28; J: TRBJ1-5; size: once; DNA: TGTGCCAGCATACCCATGCCGGGACAGCGCAATCAGCCCCAGCATTTT; CDR3: CASIPMPGQRNQPQHF
D: TRBD1; V: TRBV4-3; J: TRBJ2-7; size: NA; DNA: TGCGCCAGCAGCCAGAAGGGAACCGGGACAGCCCTAAGGGAGCAGTACTTC; CDR3: CASSQKGTGTALREQYF
D: NA; V: TRBV12-3/TRBV12-4; J: TRBJ1-1; size: many; DNA: TGTGCCAGCAGTTTAGCAGGGGATGGCACTGAAGCTTTCTTT; CDR3: CASSLAGDGTEAFF
D: NA; V: TRBV29-1; J: TRBJ1-1; size: many; DNA: TGCAGCGTTGTCCGTTCCCGGGGGAACACTGAAGCTTTCTTT; CDR3: CSVVRSRGNTEAFF
D: TRBD1; V: TRBV2; J: TRBJ2-6; size: NA; DNA: TGTGCCAGCAGCAGGACAGGGGTAATCTCATCTGGGGCCAACGTCCTGACTTTC; CDR3: CASSRTGVISSGANVLTF
D: NA; V: TRBV15; J: TRBJ1-1; size: many; DNA: TGTGCCACCAGCAGGGACAGATGCATGAACACTGAAGCTTTCTTT; CDR3: CATSRDRCMNTEAFF
D: TRBD2; V: TRBV18; J: TRBJ2-3; size: many; DNA: TGTGCCAGCTCACGAACGGGACTAGCCGGAGATACGCAGTATTTT; CDR3: CASSRTGLAGDTQYF
D: TRBD1; V: TRBV4-3; J: TRBJ1-2; size: many; DNA: TGCGCCAGCAGCCAAGGGACAGGGGGCTATGGCTACACCTTC; CDR3: CASSQGTGGYGYTF
D: NA; V: TRBV24-1; J: TRBJ2-1; size: many; DNA: TGTGCCACCAGTGATTTGTCCACCGGGACAAATCACAATGAGCAGTTCTTC; CDR3: CATSDLSTGTNHNEQFF
D: TRBD2; V: TRBV29-1; J: TRBJ2-1; size: many; DNA: TGCAGCGCGGACCCTAGCGGGAGTTTGGTTGAGCAGTTCTTC; CDR3: CSADPSGSLVEQFF
D: TRBD1; V: TRBV7-3; J: TRBJ1-2; size: many; DNA: TGTGCCAGCAGCTGGACAGGGGGATCTGGCTACACCTTC; CDR3: CASSWTGGSGYTF
D: TRBD2; V: TRBV12-3/TRBV12-4; J: TRBJ2-5; size: many; DNA: TGTGCCAGCAGTTCAAGCGGGGGGGCTGGGGAGACCCAGTACTTC; CDR3: CASSSSGGAGETQYF
D: TRBD2; V: TRBV7-9; J: TRBJ2-1; size: few; DNA: TGTGCCAGCAGCTTCGCCGGGACTAGCGGGGACTACAATGAGCAGTTCTTC; CDR3: CASSFAGTSGDYNEQFF
D: NA; V: TRBV29-1; J: TRBJ1-2; size: few; DNA: TGCAGCGTTGCGACAGACTATGGCTACACCTTC; CDR3: CSVATDYGYTF
D: NA; V: TRBV20-1; J: TRBJ2-7; size: NA; DNA: TGCAGTGAGATAGGTAACAAAGGAGCCTACGAGCAGTACTTC; CDR3: CSEIGNKGAYEQYF
D: TRBD1; V: TRBV11-2; J: TRBJ2-1; size: many; DNA: TGTGCCAGCAGCTTAGTGCCGGGACAGGGTTCGAATGAGCAGTTCTTC; CDR3: CASSLVPGQGSNEQFF
D: NA; V: TRBV7-9; J: TRBJ2-1; size: NA; DNA: TGTGCCCTAGGGGACACCGTCTACAATGAGCAGTTCTTC; CDR3: CALGDTVYNEQFF
D: NA; V: TRBV12-3/TRBV12-4; J: TRBJ2-1; size: NA; DNA: TGTGCCAGCAGCCCCGAACGGACAGACAATGAGCAGTTCTTC; CDR3: CASSPERTDNEQFF
D: NA; V: TRBV12-3/TRBV12-4; J: TRBJ1-1; size: many; DNA: TGCGCCAGCAGCCTCAGGGGACTGAACACTGAAGCTTTCTTT; CDR3: CASSLRGLNTEAFF
D: NA; V: TRBV7-3; J: TRBJ2-1; size: NA; DNA: TGTGCCAGCAGCTTTGGTGGGTCGGATGAGCAGTTCTTC; CDR3: CASSFGGSDEQFF
D: TRBD2; V: TRBV7-2; J: TRBJ2-5; size: few; DNA: TGTGCCAGCAGCTTAAGGTGGTGGGCGGGAGCGTGGGAGACCCAGTACTTC; CDR3: CASSLRWWAGAWETQYF
D: TRBD1; V: TRBV13; J: TRBJ2-7; size: many; DNA: TGTGCCAGCAGCCCCCGGGACAGGGTCTACGAGCAGTACTTC; CDR3: CASSPRDRVYEQYF
D: TRBD2; V: TRBV5-1; J: TRBJ2-1; size: NA; DNA: TGCGCCAGCAGCTTTAATAGCGGGATGGTTGACAATGAGCAGTTCTTC; CDR3: CASSFNSGMVDNEQFF
D: TRBD1; V: TRBV28; J: TRBJ2-3; size: many; DNA: TGTGCCAGCAGTCTTCCCGGGACAGGGGGTTTGGATACGCAGTATTTT; CDR3: CASSLPGTGGLDTQYF
D: NA; V: TRBV12-3/TRBV12-4; J: TRBJ2-1; size: NA; DNA: TGTGCAGTGGGGGGCTCCTACAATGAGCAGTTCTTC; CDR3: CAVGGSYNEQFF
D: TRBD1; V: TRBV20-1; J: TRBJ2-5; size: NA; DNA: TGCAGTCCTCTAATTCCGGGACAGGGGGCAGAGACCCAGTACTTC; CDR3: CSPLIPGQGAETQYF
D: NA; V: TRBV6-1; J: TRBJ2-7; size: many; DNA: TGTGCCAGCCATGGACCAGGATGGGAGCAGTACTTC; CDR3: CASHGPGWEQYF
D: NA; V: TRBV24-1; J: TRBJ1-1; size: NA; DNA: TGTGCGGCCAGTGATTTGCTGGGTGTTATGAACACTGAAGCTTTCTTT; CDR3: CAASDLLGVMNTEAFF
D: TRBD2; V: TRBV6-2/TRBV6-3; J: TRBJ2-1; size: many; DNA: TGTGCCAGCAGTAAACTAGCGGGGGCTTACAATGAGCAGTTCTTC; CDR3: CASSKLAGAYNEQFF
D: NA; V: TRBV5-8; J: TRBJ2-7; size: many; DNA: TGTGCCAGCAGCCAGGGGACACTTTACGAGCAGTACTTC; CDR3: CASSQGTLYEQYF